The rows below give T cell receptor beta chains drawn from one sample of a study of blood T cells in healthy people across ages. Via MiXCR, TCRdb re-called the 5' RACE reads, giving one row per CDR3 protein. The sample contains over 700,000 distinct CDR3 sequences, around 25% of which appear only once. This same sample was also part of a study on T cells of mothers and their children.

Sequenced material: blood. These receptors all come from a boy younger than 18 in good health. Each CDR3 is given with its conserved first and last residue. Fields, in order: V gene, CDR3 protein.

v_gene: TRBV18; CDR3aa: CASSPIRQGEYSPLHF
v_gene: TRBV6-5; CDR3aa: CASSYQFGLADSYNEQFF
v_gene: TRBV7-2; CDR3aa: CASSLGQTDTQYF
v_gene: TRBV24-1; CDR3aa: CATWGGPELVQFF
v_gene: TRBV7-8; CDR3aa: CASSYHLPAGGRWGTQYF
v_gene: TRBV12-3/TRBV12-4; CDR3aa: CASSSDRRGYTF
v_gene: TRBV7-8; CDR3aa: CASRSHRAGPYEQYF
v_gene: TRBV19; CDR3aa: CASSITPGPNYGYTF
v_gene: TRBV5-1; CDR3aa: CASSPGQDSYEQYF
v_gene: TRBV11-2; CDR3aa: CASSPPHAGGQETQYF
v_gene: TRBV3-1; CDR3aa: CASSHGWAMNTEAFF
v_gene: TRBV12-3/TRBV12-4; CDR3aa: CASSPVDTLSYEQYF
v_gene: TRBV2; CDR3aa: CASSGAGGANEQFF
v_gene: TRBV13; CDR3aa: CASSLKGGGLEAFF
v_gene: TRBV7-9; CDR3aa: CASSDGLAVPYEQYF
v_gene: TRBV7-9; CDR3aa: CASSFREAEGETQYF
v_gene: TRBV28; CDR3aa: CASSFNSPLHF
v_gene: TRBV2; CDR3aa: CASRFRGTDYSNQPQHF
v_gene: TRBV9; CDR3aa: CASSPKWAPSTDTQYF
v_gene: TRBV18; CDR3aa: CASSPTGRTDTQYF